Detailed here is one T cell receptor (beta chain). Its specificity is not known. The study drew its donors from healthy HIV-negative adults without recent acute infections or vaccinations. The CDR3 is 15 amino acids. V lost 7 bases to trimming and J lost 9 bases; unmatched junction nucleotides: 14. Germline V gene sequence: CDR1 MNHNS, CDR2 SASEGT. Libraries were prepared by immunoSEQ multiplex PCR; TCRdb keeps only in-frame clonotypes and omits some of them. There are about a million clones in the sample; 65% to 80% occur only once, and roughly 1.4% lies in the top ten. This record comes from a study of shared clonotypes between healthy human individuals. Study-wide results and caveats: Memory subsets had estimated richness that was generally smaller than that of naive subsets.

Sample: memory CD4+ T cells sorted from blood. Subset reported: CD45RA-negative fraction. The rearrangement links TRBV6-1 to TRBJ2-1, with 8 bases fitting TRBD1. The sequence was obtained from a man aged 18 to 35 in good health. The CDR3 DNA reads as TGTGCCAGCAACCCAGGACAGGGCTATGGCACTGAGCAGTTCTTC. It codes for CASNPGQGYGTEQFF.